This TCR beta chain was found in a study of sequential checkpoint blockade in melanoma. Study-wide background: Each arm's sequence ended with maintenance nivolumab.

Indicated treatment: randomized to nivolumab then ipilimumab (arm A) or the reverse (arm B). From thawed PBMCs, live CD3+CD8+ cells negative for CD19 and CD56 were sorted. The repertoire was sequenced with immunoSEQ multiplex PCR; TCRdb's copy has only in-frame clones and lacks some. The sample includes approximately 20,000 clones, approximately 60% of them seen just once. Within the sample, this clone is medium-sized. The sequencing here drew on CD8+ T cells sorted from blood (inferred from file names), taken from a patient given nivolumab and ipilimumab in sequence. This receptor was identified in a human donor with melanoma.

DNA for the CDR3: TGTGCCAGCAGGGGGACAGCGGGCGACTATGGCTACACCTTC. Encoded protein: CASRGTAGDYGYTF. The chain recombines TRBV27 with TRBJ1-2; TRBD1 agrees at 7 bases. Germline loops: CDR1 MNHEY, CDR2 SMNVEV (reference sequence). The V gene end was trimmed by 6 bases and the J gene end by 3 bases; junction bases not matched to a gene: 7. CDR3 size: 14 residues.